What follows are 20 T cell receptor beta chains derived from one specimen sequenced in a study of cytomegalovirus exposure and HLA in healthy donors. Vbeta (60) and Jbeta (13) primers were used in the PCR. The assay was immunoSEQ multiplex PCR, and TCRdb's table has in-frame clones only and misses some. This table holds about 200,000 clones, 65% to 85% found once. Sequencing was done on a sample of PBMCs. All receptors come from a middle-aged man in good health and CMV-seronegative.

The rearrangement uses TRBV13 and TRBJ2-1, with TRBD2 matching over 10 bases. Germline V gene lookup returns CDR1 PRHDT and CDR2 FYEKMQ (reference sequence). The ends lost 2 bases at V and 6 bases at J; junction bases unmatched: 4. This CDR3 contains 15 residues. In DNA form, the CDR3 reads TGTGCCAGCAGCTTATATAGGACTAGCGGCAATGAGCAGTTCTTC. This codes for CASSLYRTSGNEQFF.

The rearrangement uses TRBV18 and TRBJ2-7, with TRBD2 identical over 10 bases. This CDR3 spans 14 amino acids. CDR1 and CDR2 from the germline V gene are KGHSH and LQKENI. The V segment lost 5 bases and the J segment 2 bases; nucleotides outside the gene matches: 3. DNA for the CDR3: TGTGCCAGCTCAGTAGCGGGAGGCCCCTACGAGCAGTACTTC. Encoded protein: CASSVAGGPYEQYF.

This rearrangement joins TRBV7-3 to TRBJ2-1; 7 nucleotides line up with TRBD1. CDR3 length equals 14 residues. CDR1 is SGHTA, CDR2 FQGTGA, per germline. V shed 2 bases, J shed 8 bases, and the junction held 6 bases outside the gene matches. Here the CDR3 reads CASSLLGQNHEQFF. The CDR3 coding sequence is TGTGCCAGCAGCTTATTGGGACAGAACCATGAGCAGTTCTTC.

This clone was seen a handful of times. V is TRBV5-5 and J is TRBJ1-1; D not certain. Germline CDR1 reads SGHKS; CDR2 reads YYEKEE (reference sequence). V gave up 4 bases and J gave up 5 bases, with 12 bases separating them. This CDR3 comprises 13 residues. CDR3 sequence reads: CASSLGRPTEAFF. For the CDR3, the DNA is TGTGCCAGCAGCCTGGGGAGACCGACTGAAGCTTTCTTT. Based on the CDR3 plus reference TRBV5-5 and TRBJ1-1, the full variable domain is DAGVTQSPTHLIKTRGQQVTLRCSPISGHKSVSWYQQVLGQGPQFIFQYYEKEERGRGNFPDRFSARQFPNYSSELNVNALLLGDSALYLCASSLGRPTEAFFGQGTRLTVV.

The table lists this clone with a few counts. The gene calls are TRBV28 and TRBJ2-1; TRBD2 agrees at 13 bases. The trim removed 0 bases at V and 9 bases at J, leaving 8 bases unmatched. Germline assignment: CDR1 MDHEN and CDR2 SYDVKM. This CDR3 spans 17 amino acids. In DNA form, the CDR3 reads TGTGCCAGCAGTTTATGGGAACTAGCGGGAGGGCCTGGTGAGCAGTTCTTC. Protein product: CASSLWELAGGPGEQFF. The full variable domain, with the rest looked up from reference TRBV28 and TRBJ2-1, is DVKVTQSSRYLVKRTGEKVFLECVQDMDHENMFWYRQDPGLGLRLIYFSYDVKMKEKGDIPEGYSVSREKKERFSLILESASTNQTSMYLCASSLWELAGGPGEQFFGPGTRLTVL.

The chain is built from TRBV28 and TRBJ1-1; 8 bases line up with TRBD1. Germline assignment: CDR1 MDHEN and CDR2 SYDVKM. The trim removed 6 bases at V and 1 base at J, leaving 16 bases unmatched. The CDR3 runs to 18 residues. CDR3 residues: CASRTGQGARRRNTEAFF. The CDR3 coding sequence is TGTGCCAGCAGGACTGGGCAGGGGGCTCGCCGGAGGAACACTGAAGCTTTCTTT.

The chain has TRBV6-1 and TRBJ1-5; TRBD1 matches 8 bases. J was trimmed by 6 bases and V by 6 bases; bases with no gene match: 10. In germline, CDR1 is MNHNS, CDR2 SASEGT. This CDR3 contains 15 residues. The CDR3: CASRQGGIIGQPQHF. CDR3 coding DNA: TGTGCCAGCAGACAGGGGGGTATTATCGGTCAGCCCCAGCATTTT.

V usage is TRBV30 and J usage is TRBJ2-7, with 8 positions matching TRBD1. This CDR3 has 11 amino acids. The germline V gene encodes CDR1 GTSNPN and CDR2 SVGIG (reference sequence). V gave up 5 bases and J gave up 10 bases; unmatched junction bases: 7. CDR3 nucleotide sequence: TGTGCCTGGGGTATGGACAGGGATCAGTACTTC. Encoded protein: CAWGMDRDQYF.

This chain uses TRBV4-2 with TRBJ2-2, with 10 positions matching TRBD1. Trimming cost V 4 bases and J 3 bases; bases outside gene matches: 11. The length of the CDR3 is 18 residues. CDR1 is LGHNA, CDR2 YNFKEQ, per germline. This chain's CDR3 is CASSLTHRGTGDTGELFF. The CDR3 bases are TGTGCCAGCAGCCTCACTCATCGGGGGACAGGGGACACCGGGGAGCTGTTTTTT.

This clone was counted a few times. The chain recombines TRBV9 with TRBJ2-2; 8 bases match TRBD1. The ends lost 0 bases at V and 2 bases at J; junction bases unmatched: 3. Germline values: CDR1 SGDLS, CDR2 YYNGEE. The length of the CDR3 is 16 residues. The CDR3 loop reads CASSVEGQGNTGELFF. The CDR3 DNA sequence: TGTGCCAGCAGCGTAGAAGGACAGGGAAACACCGGGGAGCTGTTTTTT.

V is TRBV6-1 and J is TRBJ1-4; D call uncertain. Trimming pared 0 bases from V and 3 bases from J, leaving 8 bases between. The CDR3 is made up of 15 amino acids. CDR1 MNHNS and CDR2 SASEGT come from the germline V gene. In nucleotides, the CDR3 is TGTGCCAGCAGTGAAGCCAGTACAGCTAATGAAAAACTGTTTTTT. Protein: CASSEASTANEKLFF.

CDR3: CSIQGYNEQFF. CDR3 nucleotides: TGCAGCATACAGGGTTACAATGAGCAGTTCTTC. This rearrangement joins TRBV29-1 to TRBJ2-1; D is possibly TRBD1 (6 bases). The CDR3 sequence is 11 residues long. Trimming removed 8 bases from V and 4 bases from J, with 9 bases in between. CDR1 is SQVTM, CDR2 ANQGSEA, per germline.

The CDR3 nucleotides read TGTGCCAGCAGCCCCCCCGGGACAGAGGGAAATCAGCCCCAGCATTTT. Translating it yields CASSPPGTEGNQPQHF. This chain joins TRBV21-1 and TRBJ1-5; the tabulated D call, TRBD1, remains unverified against the DNA. TRBV21-1 is recorded as a pseudogene. The CDR3 length is 16 residues.

V and J are TRBV5-1 and TRBJ2-1; TRBD2 aligns across 8 bases. The CDR3 runs 15 residues. With 5 bases clipped from V and 5 bases from J, the junction kept 9 bases outside the gene matches. Germline CDR1 reads SGHRS; CDR2 reads YFSETQ. CDR3 region: CASSTTGGPNNEQFF. The CDR3 DNA sequence: TGCGCCAGCAGTACAACGGGAGGGCCGAACAATGAGCAGTTCTTC.

V usage is TRBV2 and J usage is TRBJ1-1, with 7 bases identical to TRBD1. CDR3 length: 14 residues. CDR1 and CDR2 from the germline V gene are SNHLY and FYNNEI. After removal of 11 bases from V and 1 base from J, the junction contained 10 bases not matched to a gene. The CDR3 region is CAPAGTVTNTEAFF. CDR3 sequence (DNA): TGTGCCCCCGCCGGGACAGTGACGAACACTGAAGCTTTCTTT.

The CDR3 DNA is TGTGCCAGCAGTTCGCTTCTCTACAATCAGCCCCAGCATTTT. It specifies CASSSLLYNQPQHF. This chain joins TRBV27 and TRBJ1-5; no clear D. Germline V gene sequence: CDR1 MNHEY, CDR2 SMNVEV (reference sequence). This CDR3 is built from 14 residues. Trimming removed 4 bases at V and 3 bases at J, with 10 bases between.

CDR3 loop: CASSEGARNTDTQYF. As DNA, the CDR3 is TGTGCCAGCAGTGAAGGAGCGCGCAACACAGATACGCAGTATTTT. The rearrangement links TRBV25-1 to TRBJ2-3, with D uncertain. The ends were cut back, 2 bases at V and 2 bases at J, with 11 bases in the middle. The CDR3 loop spans 15 amino acids. Germline-derived CDR1 and CDR2 are MGHDK and SYGVNS.

This clone was seen once. The chain links TRBV5-1 to TRBJ2-1, with 16 bases that match TRBD2. Germline-derived CDR1 and CDR2 are SGHRS and YFSETQ. The CDR3 extends over 16 amino acids. With 3 bases clipped from V and 4 bases from J, the junction kept 1 base outside the gene matches. CDR3 bases: TGCGCCAGCAGCTCGGGACTAGCGGGGGGGTACAATGAGCAGTTCTTC. Translated, it gives CASSSGLAGGYNEQFF.

This chain uses TRBV5-1 with TRBJ2-5; D possibly corresponds to TRBD2 (6 bases). The CDR3 has 13 amino acids. V was clipped by 1 base and J by 11 bases, with 15 bases between them. Germline assignment: CDR1 SGHRS and CDR2 YFSETQ. The chain's CDR3 is CASSLSAPGEQYF. In DNA, the CDR3 is TGCGCCAGCAGCTTGTCAGCGCCGGGGGAGCAGTACTTC.

This chain links TRBV5-5 with TRBJ1-1, with TRBD1 matching over 8 bases. Germline V gene sequence: CDR1 SGHKS, CDR2 YYEKEE (reference sequence). V lost 0 bases to trimming and J lost 9 bases; unmatched junction nucleotides: 4. The CDR3 is made up of 13 amino acids. The CDR3, as DNA: TGTGCCAGCAGCTTGGTGCAGGGGGCTCAAGCTTTCTTT. Translated, it gives CASSLVQGAQAFF.